The 17 T cell receptor beta chains below all came from one sample that was sequenced in a study of CD8+ T cells in alopecia areata (dated by TCRdb to the late 2010s). The library came from the immunoSEQ multiplex PCR assay. RNA was extracted from all samples and reverse transcribed into cDNA as template for TCR sequencing. What TCRdb holds here is the immuneACCESS table cut down to in-frame rearrangements. Part of the clones is not present; checked against another copy, under half of the missing clones reflect an unresolved V gene, and the others are unexplained. This sample is represented by about 140,000 clones; about 51% of them were singletons. The top ten hold approximately 0.99% of the sample. In the paper's terms, the time point label means: baseline before oral tofacitinib. This material consisted of CD4+ T cells sorted from blood, taken at week 0. The receptors originated from a human donor with alopecia areata.

In this sample, this clone turned up a few times. Sequence at one end of the junction differs from germline and may be a read error. The chain carries TRBV7-3 and TRBJ2-2, with 8 bases lining up with TRBD1. The germline V gene encodes CDR1 SGHTA and CDR2 FQGTGA. CDR3 length: 17 residues. CDR3 coding DNA: TGTGCCAGCAGTTTAAACCCGACAGGGGCGAACACCGGGGAGCTGTTTTTT. Translation: CASSLNPTGANTGELFF.

The rearrangement joins TRBV7-9 to TRBJ1-2; perhaps TRBD1 as D (5 bases). Germline values: CDR1 SEHNR, CDR2 FQNEAQ (reference sequence). The CDR3 length is 15 residues. The V end lost 5 bases, the J end lost 7 bases, and 20 bases lay between the germline ends. The DNA for the CDR3 is TGTGCCAGCAGCAGGGGCGACAAGGCGGCAGGTGGCTACACCTTC. This encodes CASSRGDKAAGGYTF.

The V and J genes are TRBV5-1 and TRBJ2-3; D might be TRBD1 or TRBD2, each matching 6 bases. V lost 2 bases, J lost 4 bases, and 17 bases lay in between. CDR1 and CDR2 (germline): SGHRS, YFSETQ. The CDR3 totals 16 residues. CDR3 sequence reads: CASSLQPGEGADTQYF. In DNA, the CDR3 is TGCGCCAGCAGCTTACAACCGGGAGAGGGGGCAGATACGCAGTATTTT.

The chain recombines TRBV7-9 with TRBJ1-5; no firm D call. V lost 5 bases and J 2 bases, leaving 13 bases between the germline ends. The CDR3 spans 15 residues. The germline gives CDR1 SEHNR, CDR2 FQNEAQ (reference sequence). CDR3 protein: CASSGLVRGNQPQHF. CDR3 coding DNA: TGTGCCAGCAGCGGACTCGTAAGGGGCAATCAGCCCCAGCATTTT.

This clone was seen a few times. This chain connects TRBV18 to TRBJ2-5, with 7 bases lining up with TRBD2. With 3 bases clipped from V and 5 bases from J, the junction kept 6 bases outside the gene matches. This CDR3 is built from 14 residues. Germline V CDR1 and CDR2: KGHSH, LQKENI. The CDR3 reads CASSPPGTTETQYF. In DNA form, the CDR3 reads TGTGCCAGCTCACCCCCCGGGACTACTGAGACCCAGTACTTC.

V is TRBV10-3 and J is TRBJ1-1; the match to TRBD1 covers 7 bases. Per germline, CDR1 ENHRY and CDR2 SYGVKD. The V and J ends lost 5 bases and 5 bases, in that order; junction bases with no gene match: 11. This CDR3 has 15 residues. CDR3 nucleotides: TGTGCCATCAGTCTCAGTCCAGGGGGAACGACTGAAGCTTTCTTT. Its translation: CAISLSPGGTTEAFF.

The chain joins TRBV29-1 to TRBJ1-2; the D is unclear. V lost 4 bases and J 2 bases, leaving 5 bases between the germline ends. The germline gives CDR1 SQVTM, CDR2 ANQGSEA. The CDR3 runs to 11 residues. The CDR3 sequence is CSVGSNYGYTF. The CDR3 bases are TGCAGCGTTGGTAGCAACTATGGCTACACCTTC.

This rearrangement joins TRBV5-1 to TRBJ2-6; D is unresolved. The CDR3 is made up of 14 amino acids. V was cut by 5 bases and J by 2 bases, with 8 bases left in between. Germline V gene lookup returns CDR1 SGHRS and CDR2 YFSETQ. CDR3 residues: CASRADAGANVLTF. The DNA for the CDR3 is TGCGCCAGCAGGGCCGATGCTGGGGCCAACGTCCTGACTTTC.

This chain links TRBV7-2 with TRBJ2-1; the match to TRBD2 covers 11 bases. The CDR3 totals 14 residues. Trimming at V came to 6 bases and at J to 6 bases, leaving 4 bases not matched to a gene. In germline, CDR1 is SGHTA, CDR2 FQGNSA. The CDR3 nucleotides read TGTGCCAGCAGGCATAGCGGGAGGGCCAATGAGCAGTTCTTC. Its protein product is CASRHSGRANEQFF.

The chain is built from TRBV11-2 and TRBJ2-3; D gene unclear. The CDR3 length is 14 residues. Per the germline V gene, CDR1 is SGHAT and CDR2 is FQNNGV. V lost 5 bases, J lost 0 bases, and 9 bases lay in between. The CDR3 loop is CASSAQLSTDTQYF. In DNA form, the CDR3 reads TGTGCCAGCAGCGCCCAACTCAGCACAGATACGCAGTATTTT.

This chain links TRBV18 with TRBJ2-7; tentatively, D is TRBD1 (5 bases). Trimming cost V 1 base and J 0 bases, with 13 bases left between them. Per germline, CDR1 KGHSH and CDR2 LQKENI. CDR3 length: 16 residues. CDR3 in DNA: TGTGCCAGCTCACCACTCGGGCAGGGTATCTCCTACGAGCAGTACTTC. It translates to CASSPLGQGISYEQYF.

V is TRBV29-1 and J is TRBJ2-7; TRBD1 agrees at 8 bases. V lost 6 bases, J lost 5 bases, and 3 bases stayed unmatched. Germline values: CDR1 SQVTM, CDR2 ANQGSEA. The CDR3 is 11 amino acids. Written as DNA, the CDR3 is TGCAGCGTGACAGGGGTGGACGAGCAGTACTTC. This translates into CSVTGVDEQYF.

This chain connects TRBV7-9 to TRBJ2-2, with D possibly TRBD1 on 6 matching bases. The CDR3 has 16 amino acids. The germline V and J ends were trimmed by 2 bases and 5 bases, with 15 bases remaining between them. Germline CDR1 SEHNR, CDR2 FQNEAQ (reference sequence). CDR3 sequence (DNA): TGTGCCAGCAGCTTATCATTAGACAGGCGAACCGGGGAGCTGTTTTTT. This translates into CASSLSLDRRTGELFF.

There are a few counts of this clone. The chain employs TRBV6-5 and TRBJ2-3, with 7 bases lining up with TRBD2. The CDR3 sequence is 15 residues long. The germline V gene has CDR1 MNHEY and CDR2 SVGAGI. V shed 2 bases and J 1 base; nucleotides not matched to a gene: 3. CDR3 in DNA: TGTGCCAGCAGTTACGGGGCGGGGGGCACAGATACGCAGTATTTT. Translated: CASSYGAGGTDTQYF.

In the case of this clone: The CDR3 end shows no conserved phenylalanine or tryptophan, and so a read error is likely. It is unclear where the CDR3 begins or ends on the DNA, so no DNA is shown, and the CDR3 is as TCRdb lists it. This chain joins TRBV21-1 and TRBJ2-4; whether TRBD1, the table's D call, matches the DNA was not checked. TRBV21-1 is classified as a pseudogene. Termini included, the CDR3 measures 10 amino acids. The CDR3 reads CASSEEQGPL.

The chain employs TRBV2 and TRBJ2-3; D call uncertain. The CDR3 has 10 residues. CDR1 is SNHLY, CDR2 FYNNEI, per germline. Trimming took off 4 bases at V and 7 bases at J, with 3 bases between the two ends. CDR3 protein: CASSANTQYF. The CDR3, as DNA: TGTGCCAGCAGTGCGAATACGCAGTATTTT.

V usage is TRBV29-1 and J usage is TRBJ1-2; no firm D call. Germline CDR1 reads SQVTM; CDR2 reads ANQGSEA. V dropped 6 bases and J dropped 4 bases, with 24 bases sitting between them. This CDR3 has 16 amino acids. For the CDR3, the DNA is TGCAGCGTCGCTCCTCGGCTTACGGGCGCTACCTATGGCTACACCTTC. Translating it yields CSVAPRLTGATYGYTF.